This is a list of T cell receptor beta chains from one sample in a study of neurological immune-mediated disorders. TCRdb recomputed calls from the 5' RACE reads with MiXCR, one row per CDR3 protein. In the table there are approximately 60,000 distinct CDR3 sequences, roughly 4% of which are singletons. The sequenced sample was PBMCs. These receptors were collected from a man over 45 with multiple sclerosis. The CDR3 runs from the conserved cysteine through the conserved F or W. D genes are given only for firm matches. For some rows the clone size is stated as once, few or many, or as a class when expanded; others skip it.

abundance,d_gene,j_gene,v_gene,CDR3aa,CDR3nt
few,-,TRBJ1-4,TRBV20-1,CSALIRGRGEKLFF,TGCAGTGCGCTAATAAGGGGCCGCGGTGAAAAACTGTTTTTT
-,-,TRBJ1-1,TRBV12-3/TRBV12-4,CASSSPGPMNTEAFF,TGTGCCAGCAGTTCCCCGGGACCTATGAACACTGAAGCCTTCTTT
many,TRBD1,TRBJ2-1,TRBV5-1,CASSAGQGAYNEQFF,TGCGCCAGCAGCGCCGGACAGGGGGCCTACAATGAGCAGTTCTTC
many,-,TRBJ2-1,TRBV7-6,CASSLGSGVSYNEQFF,TGTGCCAGCAGCTTAGGTTCCGGGGTTTCCTACAATGAGCAGTTCTTC
many,TRBD2,TRBJ2-7,TRBV4-1,CASSHVGGSYEQYF,TGCGCCAGCTCCCACGTCGGGGGGTCCTACGAGCAGTACTTC
many,-,TRBJ2-5,TRBV5-1,CASSLAPGAETQYF,TGCGCCAGCAGCTTGGCCCCGGGCGCAGAGACCCAGTACTTC
many,TRBD1,TRBJ2-1,TRBV12-3/TRBV12-4,CASSLMGQYNEQFF,TGTGCCAGCAGTTTAATGGGACAGTACAATGAGCAGTTCTTC
many,-,TRBJ1-1,TRBV12-3/TRBV12-4,CASSSGWTEAFF,TGTGCCAGCAGCTCAGGGTGGACTGAAGCTTTCTTT
many,-,TRBJ1-1,TRBV5-6,CASSTDPNTEAFF,TGTGCCAGCAGTACGGACCCAAACACTGAAGCTTTCTTT
many,-,TRBJ2-2,TRBV5-1,CASSLPTGELFF,TGCGCCAGCAGCTTGCCCACCGGGGAGCTGTTTTTT
-,-,TRBJ1-1,TRBV20-1,CSARKGKGNTEAFF,TGCAGTGCTAGAAAGGGAAAGGGAAACACTGAAGCTTTCTTT
many,TRBD1,TRBJ2-2,TRBV20-1,CSARGQGPSNTGELFF,TGCAGTGCTAGAGGACAGGGTCCTTCGAACACCGGGGAGCTGTTTTTT
many,-,TRBJ2-1,TRBV10-2,CATPPIGGNEQFF,TGCGCCACCCCACCTATAGGGGGCAATGAGCAGTTCTTC
few,TRBD2,TRBJ2-3,TRBV7-2,CASSFSGAPTDTQYF,TGTGCCAGCAGCTTTAGCGGGGCCCCCACAGATACGCAGTATTTT
many,TRBD1,TRBJ1-2,TRBV6-5,CASSWGQGSYGYTF,TGTGCCAGCAGTTGGGGACAGGGCAGCTATGGCTACACCTTC
many,TRBD2,TRBJ2-5,TRBV5-1,CASSPATSGETQYF,TGCGCCAGCAGCCCAGCGACTAGCGGGGAGACCCAGTACTTC
many,-,TRBJ2-3,TRBV12-3/TRBV12-4,CASSLAGRTDTQYF,TGTGCCAGCAGTTTAGCAGGGCGCACAGATACGCAGTATTTT
-,-,TRBJ2-3,TRBV3-1,CASSQRTSTDTQYF,TGTGCCAGCAGCCAACGGACTAGCACAGATACGCAGTATTTT
many,TRBD1,TRBJ1-4,TRBV20-1,CSARLTGWEKLFF,TGCAGTGCTAGACTGACAGGGTGGGAAAAACTGTTTTTT
many,TRBD1,TRBJ2-7,TRBV7-2,CASSLRDRGYEQYF,TGTGCCAGCAGCCTCCGGGACAGGGGGTACGAGCAGTACTTC
many,-,TRBJ1-1,TRBV20-1,CSTGPSNTEAFF,TGCAGTACAGGGCCATCGAACACTGAAGCTTTCTTT
many,-,TRBJ1-2,TRBV29-1,CSVVGLKGHYGYTF,TGCAGCGTCGTGGGGCTAAAAGGGCACTATGGCTACACCTTC
many,-,TRBJ2-4,TRBV9,CASSATGTKNIQYF,TGTGCCAGCAGCGCAACAGGGACCAAAAACATTCAGTACTTC
many,-,TRBJ1-1,TRBV5-1,CASSLPREAEAFF,TGCGCCAGCAGCTTGCCCCGGGAAGCTGAAGCTTTCTTT
many,-,TRBJ2-3,TRBV20-1,CSAPRVGSVFTDTQYF,TGCAGTGCTCCGCGAGTCGGGTCGGTCTTCACAGATACGCAGTATTTT
few,-,TRBJ1-1,TRBV12-3/TRBV12-4,CASSLVGGRTEAFF,TGTGCCAGCAGTTTAGTAGGGGGTCGAACTGAAGCTTTCTTT
many,TRBD1,TRBJ2-5,TRBV5-1,CASRAGTGNQETQYF,TGCGCCAGCAGGGCCGGGACAGGGAATCAAGAGACCCAGTACTTC
many,TRBD1,TRBJ1-5,TRBV4-2,CASSQVRGQGSGQPQHF,TGTGCCAGCAGCCAAGTTCGGGGACAGGGAAGCGGTCAGCCCCAGCATTTT
many,-,TRBJ1-2,TRBV5-1,CASSPTTVNYGYTF,TGCGCCAGCAGCCCTACGACAGTCAACTATGGCTACACCTTC
many,-,TRBJ2-1,TRBV21-1,CASKSGLDVGDNEQFF,TGTGCCAGCAAATCAGGGCTGGACGTGGGGGACAATGAGCAGTTCTTC
-,-,TRBJ2-7,TRBV11-2,CASSLVQGSTYEQYF,TGTGCCAGCAGCTTAGTGCAGGGTTCGACCTACGAGCAGTACTTC
many,-,TRBJ1-2,TRBV5-1,CASSSSAGHGYTF,TGCGCCAGCAGCTCCTCCGCGGGGCACGGCTACACCTTC
medium-sized,-,TRBJ1-3,TRBV4-3,CASSQDWAGSARNTIYF,TGCGCCAGCAGCCAAGATTGGGCAGGTTCAGCCCGGAACACCATATATTTT
many,TRBD2,TRBJ2-3,TRBV6-2/TRBV6-3,CASSYPGLAGGPTQYF,TGTGCCAGCAGTTACCCTGGACTAGCGGGGGGGCCTACGCAGTATTTT
-,-,TRBJ2-1,TRBV7-2,CASSLAKLRSSNEQFF,TGTGCCAGCAGCTTAGCGAAACTGCGGAGCTCCAATGAGCAGTTCTTC
many,-,TRBJ1-5,TRBV27,CASSSRSGPHQPQHF,TGTGCCAGCAGTTCCCGTTCGGGCCCACATCAGCCCCAGCATTTT
-,TRBD1,TRBJ1-5,TRBV10-2,CASRTGGNQPQNF,TGCGCCAGCAGGACAGGGGGAAATCAGCCCCAGAATTTT
many,TRBD2,TRBJ2-3,TRBV5-6,CASSLELAASTDTQYF,TGTGCCAGCAGCTTGGAACTAGCGGCCTCCACAGATACGCAGTATTTT
many,TRBD1,TRBJ2-2,TRBV20-1,CSARDVRTGAAGELFF,TGCAGTGCTAGAGATGTCCGGACAGGGGCTGCCGGGGAGCTGTTTTTT